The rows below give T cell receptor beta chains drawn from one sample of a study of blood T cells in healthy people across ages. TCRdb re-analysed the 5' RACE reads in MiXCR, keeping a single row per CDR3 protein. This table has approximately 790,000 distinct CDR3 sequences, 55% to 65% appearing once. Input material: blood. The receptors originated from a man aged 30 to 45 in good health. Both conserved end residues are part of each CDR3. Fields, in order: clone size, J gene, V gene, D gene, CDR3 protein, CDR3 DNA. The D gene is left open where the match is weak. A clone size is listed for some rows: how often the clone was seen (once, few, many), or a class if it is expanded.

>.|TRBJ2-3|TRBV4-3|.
CASSQIFRTDTQYF
TGCGCCAGCAGCCAAATCTTCCGCACAGATACGCAGTATTTT
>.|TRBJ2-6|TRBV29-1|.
CSGSSGANVLTF
TGCAGCGGGTCCTCTGGGGCCAACGTCCTGACTTTC
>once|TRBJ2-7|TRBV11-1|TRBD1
CASSSDRVFDYEQYF
TGTGCCAGCAGCTCGGACAGGGTATTTGACTACGAGCAGTACTTC
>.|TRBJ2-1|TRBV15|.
CATSRGVLALGSGEQFF
TGTGCCACCAGCAGAGGTGTCCTAGCTTTGGGATCGGGTGAGCAGTTCTTC
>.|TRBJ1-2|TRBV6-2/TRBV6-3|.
CASSYSPGFLLSSGYTF
TGTGCCAGCAGTTACTCGCCAGGATTCCTCCTATCGAGTGGCTACACCTTC
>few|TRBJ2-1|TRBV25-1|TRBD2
CASSESSGALGEQFF
TGTGCCAGCAGTGAATCTAGCGGGGCCTTAGGTGAGCAGTTCTTC
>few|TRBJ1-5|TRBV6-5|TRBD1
CASRTGPGNQPQHF
TGTGCCAGCAGGACAGGGCCTGGCAATCAGCCTCAGCATTTT
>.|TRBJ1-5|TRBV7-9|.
CAVGDAHKGGNQPQHF
TGTGCCGTAGGGGACGCCCACAAAGGTGGCAATCAGCCCCAGCATTTT
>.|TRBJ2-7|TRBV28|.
CASSVGGPSYEQYF
TGTGCCAGCAGTGTGGGGGGGCCTTCCTACGAGCAGTACTTC
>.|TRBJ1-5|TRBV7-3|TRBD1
CASSDDRVQPQHF
TGTGCCAGCAGCGATGACAGGGTTCAGCCCCAGCATTTT
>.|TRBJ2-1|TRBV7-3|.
CASSLQGYNELFF
TGTGCCAGCAGCCTACAGGGTTACAATGAACTGTTCTTC
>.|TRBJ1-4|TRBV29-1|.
CSAGLPTNEKLFF
TGCAGCGCGGGTCTTCCAACTAATGAAAAACTGTTTTTT
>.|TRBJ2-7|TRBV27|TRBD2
CASSFRTSGATYEQYF
TGTGCCAGCAGTTTTCGGACTAGCGGGGCCACCTACGAGCAGTACTTC
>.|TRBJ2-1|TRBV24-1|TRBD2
CATSDLQASGTINEQFF
TGTGCCACCAGTGATTTGCAGGCTAGCGGGACTATCAATGAGCAGTTCTTC
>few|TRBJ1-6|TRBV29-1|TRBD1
CSVDTGDPSSPLHF
TGCAGCGTTGACACAGGGGACCCTTCGTCACCCCTCCACTTT
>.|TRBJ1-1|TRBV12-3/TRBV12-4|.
CASTRTSGGGIGTEAFF
TGTGCCAGCACCCGTACCTCGGGAGGAGGAATCGGCACTGAAGCTTTCTTT
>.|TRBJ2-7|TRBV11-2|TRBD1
CASSWPAHRGSYEQYF
TGTGCCAGCAGCTGGCCGGCGCACAGGGGGAGCTACGAGCAGTACTTC
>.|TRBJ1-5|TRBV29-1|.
CSVVEGSGNQPQHF
TGCAGCGTTGTTGAGGGGAGCGGCAATCAGCCCCAGCATTTT
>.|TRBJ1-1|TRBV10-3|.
CAISEPGAVNTEAFF
TGTGCCATCAGTGAACCGGGGGCCGTGAACACTGAAGCTTTCTTT
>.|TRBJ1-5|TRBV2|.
CASSEVGNQPQHF
TGTGCCAGCAGTGAAGTTGGCAATCAGCCCCAGCATTTT
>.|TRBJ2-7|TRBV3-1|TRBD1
CASSQDRGTGVYEQYF
TGTGCCAGCAGCCAAGATCGCGGGACAGGTGTCTACGAGCAGTACTTC
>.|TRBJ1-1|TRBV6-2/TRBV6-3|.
CASREPGRRTEAFF
TGTGCCAGCAGGGAGCCCGGACGTCGGACTGAAGCTTTCTTT
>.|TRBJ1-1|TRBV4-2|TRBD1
CASSHPGQGLNTEAFF
TGTGCCAGCAGCCACCCGGGACAGGGGCTGAACACTGAAGCTTTCTTT
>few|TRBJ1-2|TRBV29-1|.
CSVVEGGGYTF
TGCAGCGTTGTGGAGGGTGGAGGCTACACCTTC
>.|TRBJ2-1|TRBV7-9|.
CASSPPGRANEQFF
TGTGCCAGCAGCCCTCCGGGAAGGGCGAATGAGCAGTTCTTC
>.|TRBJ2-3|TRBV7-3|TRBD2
CASSLGLAGGQGTQYF
TGTGCCAGCAGCTTAGGGCTAGCGGGGGGCCAAGGTACGCAGTATTTT
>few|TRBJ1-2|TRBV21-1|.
CASSKSGGNYGYTF
TGTGCCAGCAGCAAATCGGGGGGGAACTATGGCTACACCTTC
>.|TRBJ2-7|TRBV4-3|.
CASSPAPGIDEQYF
TGCGCCAGCAGCCCGGCGCCCGGGATTGATGAGCAGTACTTC
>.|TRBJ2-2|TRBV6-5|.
CASSYGQTSNTGELFF
TGTGCCAGCAGTTACGGACAGACCTCGAACACCGGGGAGCTGTTTTTT
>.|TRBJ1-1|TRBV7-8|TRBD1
CASSPRQGSTTEAFF
TGTGCCAGCAGCCCACGACAGGGGTCAACCACTGAAGCTTTCTTT
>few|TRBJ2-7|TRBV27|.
CASSLVEQYF
TGTGCCAGCAGTTTAGTCGAGCAGTACTTC
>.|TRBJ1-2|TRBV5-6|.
CASSLQGVNYGYTF
TGTGCCAGCAGCTTGCAAGGTGTCAACTATGGCTACACCTTC
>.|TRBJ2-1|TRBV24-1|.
CATSDGRGTYNEQFF
TGTGCCACCAGTGATGGGAGAGGGACCTACAATGAGCAGTTCTTC
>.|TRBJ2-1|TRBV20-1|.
CSATGHREQFF
TGCAGTGCCACGGGACACCGTGAGCAGTTCTTC
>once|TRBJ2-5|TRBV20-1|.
CSARDRAVTIGTQYF
TGCAGTGCTAGAGATCGGGCAGTGACTATCGGGACCCAGTACTTC
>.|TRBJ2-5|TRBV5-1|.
CASSRTPGAEETQYF
TGCGCCAGCTCCCGTACCCCGGGAGCTGAAGAGACCCAGTACTTC
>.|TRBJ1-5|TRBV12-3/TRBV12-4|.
CASSRDSDQPQHF
TGTGCCAGCAGTCGAGACAGTGATCAGCCCCAGCATTTT
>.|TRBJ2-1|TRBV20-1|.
CSAQVRPYNEQFF
TGCAGTGCTCAGGTCCGGCCTTACAATGAGCAGTTCTTC
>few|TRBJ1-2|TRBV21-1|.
CASSKDTGQEFEGYTF
TGTGCCAGCAGCAAAGATACGGGACAGGAGTTTGAAGGCTACACCTTC